A selection of T cell receptor beta chains follows, all from one sample in a study of OX40 agonist ivuxolimab in advanced cancers. Data came from immunoSEQ multiplex PCR; TCRdb stores just in-frame clones and leaves some out. The table records roughly 60,000 clones, around 88% of them present only once. Source: CD4+ or CD8+ T cells sorted from blood, taken in a trial of the OX40 agonist ivuxolimab. The receptors were gathered from an adult with an advanced solid tumor such as melanoma, head and neck, liver or kidney cancer. Each CDR3 is given with its conserved first and last residue. The order of the fields is V gene, clone size, CDR3 length, J gene, CDR3 protein. Clone sizes are given selectively: once, few, many, or a class where the clone is expanded.

>TRBV6-5|NA|13|TRBJ1-1
CASSYQDRVAPFF
>TRBV21-1|NA|14|TRBJ2-7
CASIPGLPNDEQYF
>TRBV6-5|once|16|TRBJ1-6
CASSLLPSSYNSPLHF
>TRBV6-1|NA|15|TRBJ2-2
CASLPGNSNTGELFF
>TRBV28|NA|15|TRBJ2-7
CASSLSSTGARVQYF
>TRBV10-3|NA|13|TRBJ1-2
CATSGGEGYGYTF
>TRBV6-5|NA|16|TRBJ1-1
CASSYSVGGGGTEAFF
>TRBV2|few|15|TRBJ1-5
CASSQDRRGRIPQHF
>TRBV6-5|NA|15|TRBJ1-2
CASSYVPDRNYGYTF
>TRBV28|NA|12|TRBJ2-7
CASSKTGYEQYF
>TRBV7-2|once|17|TRBJ2-3
CASSVGTSGGAVDTQYF
>TRBV19|NA|16|TRBJ1-4
CASSPGTAQSNEKLFF
>TRBV14|NA|16|TRBJ2-1
CASSSLAGTFYNEQFF
>TRBV6-1|NA|12|TRBJ2-7
CASTLDVSVQYF
>TRBV4-2|NA|17|TRBJ2-3
CASSQEGMGSGGDTQYF
>TRBV27|few|14|TRBJ2-5
CASSLGGSKETQYF
>TRBV7-3|NA|16|TRBJ1-1
CASSLQQLYMNTEAFF
>TRBV5-4|NA|14|TRBJ2-3
CASRFQGAPDTQYF
>TRBV2|NA|14|TRBJ2-3
CASSGIGGTDTQYF
>TRBV10-3|NA|12|TRBJ2-1
CAISETVRTSFF
>TRBV11-2|NA|14|TRBJ2-1
CASSLQGSFGEQFF
>TRBV6-6|NA|14|TRBJ2-3
CASSYSRGTDTQYF
>TRBV7-2|NA|14|TRBJ1-3
CASSLQGPGNTIYF
>TRBV27|NA|15|TRBJ1-3
CASSSPGTGDNTIYF
>TRBV5-1|NA|16|TRBJ2-2
CASSPRTDLNTGELFF
>TRBV25-1|NA|16|TRBJ1-3
CASSDTSSSSGNTIYF
>TRBV7-3|NA|14|TRBJ2-5
CASSLTGSQETQYF
>TRBV10-2|NA|14|TRBJ2-5
CASNPTSIGETQYF
>TRBV7-2|NA|13|TRBJ2-2
CASSSGAGGELFF
>TRBV30|NA|14|TRBJ2-7
CAWSDPQGWTEQYF
>TRBV18|NA|17|TRBJ2-4
CASSPPGQGGTKNIQYF
>TRBV29-1|NA|14|TRBJ2-7
CSVTGTGGSNEQYF
>TRBV19|few|14|TRBJ1-2
CASTSATRGYGYTF
>TRBV9|NA|16|TRBJ2-5
CASSVDGRLGGETQYF
>TRBV6-1|NA|15|TRBJ2-2
CASSQSVSNTGELFF
>TRBV18|NA|16|TRBJ2-3
CASSQTSGGAADTQYF
>TRBV19|NA|15|TRBJ1-5
CASTFQWAAYQPQHF
>TRBV28|NA|15|TRBJ1-2
CASSLGLTARGGYTF
>TRBV19|NA|14|TRBJ1-5
CASNLRGSNQPQHF
>TRBV7-9|NA|16|TRBJ2-7
CASSYYRGIGGDEQYF
>TRBV6-5|NA|11|TRBJ1-5
CASTNNQPQHF
>TRBV19|once|15|TRBJ2-2
CASSMGFGGTGELFF
>TRBV7-2|NA|14|TRBJ2-1
CASSLAGQGDEQFF
>TRBV11-3|NA|12|TRBJ2-1
CASSIAWGEQFF
>TRBV19|NA|14|TRBJ1-1
CASSLQGAWTEAFF
>TRBV5-1|NA|15|TRBJ2-5
CASSQGQGARETQYF
>TRBV2|NA|14|TRBJ1-3
CASSQGDSGNTIYF
>TRBV28|NA|14|TRBJ1-5
CASSFGTGDQPQHF
>TRBV5-4|NA|15|TRBJ2-5
CASSKGLAGQETQYF